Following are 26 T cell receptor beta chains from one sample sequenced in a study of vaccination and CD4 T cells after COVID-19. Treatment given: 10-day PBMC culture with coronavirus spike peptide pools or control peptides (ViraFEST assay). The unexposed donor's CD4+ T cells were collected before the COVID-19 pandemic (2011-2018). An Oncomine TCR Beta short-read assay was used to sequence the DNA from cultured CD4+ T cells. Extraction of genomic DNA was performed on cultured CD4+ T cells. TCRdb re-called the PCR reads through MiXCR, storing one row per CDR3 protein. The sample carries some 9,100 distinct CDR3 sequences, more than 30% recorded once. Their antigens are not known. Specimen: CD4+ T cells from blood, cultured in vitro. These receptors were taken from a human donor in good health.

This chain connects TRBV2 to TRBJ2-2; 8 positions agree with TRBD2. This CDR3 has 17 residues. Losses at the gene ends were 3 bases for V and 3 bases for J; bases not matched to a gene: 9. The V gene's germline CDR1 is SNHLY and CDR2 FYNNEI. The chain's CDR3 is CASSDLIAGGHTGELFF. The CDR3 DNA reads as TGTGCCAGCAGTGATCTTATTGCGGGAGGACACACCGGGGAGCTGTTTTTT.

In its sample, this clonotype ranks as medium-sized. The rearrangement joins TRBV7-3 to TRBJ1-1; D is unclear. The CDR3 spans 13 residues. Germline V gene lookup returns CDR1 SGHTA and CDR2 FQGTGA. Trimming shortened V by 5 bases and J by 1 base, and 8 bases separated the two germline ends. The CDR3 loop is CASSMDPNTEAFF. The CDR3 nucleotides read TGTGCCAGCAGCATGGACCCGAACACTGAAGCTTTCTTT. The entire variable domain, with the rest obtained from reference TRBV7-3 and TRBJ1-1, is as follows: GAGVSQTPSNKVTEKGKYVELRCDPISGHTALYWYRQSLGQGPEFLIYFQGTGAADDSGLPNDRFFAVRPEGSVSTLKIQRTERGDSAVYLCASSMDPNTEAFFGQGTRLTVV.

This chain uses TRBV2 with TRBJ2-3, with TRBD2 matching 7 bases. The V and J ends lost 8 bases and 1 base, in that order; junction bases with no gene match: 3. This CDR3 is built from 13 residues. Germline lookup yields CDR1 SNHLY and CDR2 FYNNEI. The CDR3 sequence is CASGGVGTDTQYF. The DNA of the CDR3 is TGTGCCAGCGGGGGGGTTGGCACAGATACGCAGTATTTT. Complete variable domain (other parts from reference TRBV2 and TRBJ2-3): EPEVTQTPSHQVTQMGQEVILRCVPISNHLYFYWYRQILGQKVEFLVSFYNNEISEKSEIFDDQFSVERPDGSNFTLKIRSTKLEDSAMYFCASGGVGTDTQYFGPGTRLTVL.

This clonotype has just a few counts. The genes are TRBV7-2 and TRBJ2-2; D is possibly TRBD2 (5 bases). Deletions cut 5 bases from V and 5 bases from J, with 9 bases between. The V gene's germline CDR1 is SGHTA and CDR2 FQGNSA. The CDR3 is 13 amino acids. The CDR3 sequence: CASSPRRTGELFF. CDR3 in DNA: TGTGCCAGCAGCCCCCGGAGGACCGGGGAGCTGTTTTTT.

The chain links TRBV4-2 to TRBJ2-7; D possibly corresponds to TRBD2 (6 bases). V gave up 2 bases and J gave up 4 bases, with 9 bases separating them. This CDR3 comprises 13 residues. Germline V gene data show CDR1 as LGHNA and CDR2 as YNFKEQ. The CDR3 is CASSQSGEYEQYF. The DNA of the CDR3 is TGTGCCAGCAGCCAATCGGGAGAGTACGAGCAGTACTTC.

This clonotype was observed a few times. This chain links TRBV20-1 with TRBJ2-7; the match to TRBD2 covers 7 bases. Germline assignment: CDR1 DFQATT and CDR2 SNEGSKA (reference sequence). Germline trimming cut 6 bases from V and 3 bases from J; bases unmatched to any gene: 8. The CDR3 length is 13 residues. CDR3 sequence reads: CSARREDFYEQYF. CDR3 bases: TGCAGTGCCCGTCGGGAGGATTTCTACGAGCAGTACTTC.

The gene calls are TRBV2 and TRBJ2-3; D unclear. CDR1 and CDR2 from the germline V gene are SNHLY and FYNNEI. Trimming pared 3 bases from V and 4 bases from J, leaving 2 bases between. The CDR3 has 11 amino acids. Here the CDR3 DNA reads TGTGCCAGCAGTGAGCCAGATACGCAGTATTTT. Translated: CASSEPDTQYF. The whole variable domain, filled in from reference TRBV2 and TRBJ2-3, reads EPEVTQTPSHQVTQMGQEVILRCVPISNHLYFYWYRQILGQKVEFLVSFYNNEISEKSEIFDDQFSVERPDGSNFTLKIRSTKLEDSAMYFCASSEPDTQYFGPGTRLTVL.

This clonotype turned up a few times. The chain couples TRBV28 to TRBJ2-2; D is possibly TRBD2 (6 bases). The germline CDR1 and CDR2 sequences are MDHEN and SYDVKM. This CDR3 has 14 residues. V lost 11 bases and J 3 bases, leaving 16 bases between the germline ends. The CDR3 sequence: CASRRGEDTGELFF. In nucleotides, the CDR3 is TGTGCCTCGAGGCGGGGCGAGGACACCGGGGAGCTGTTTTTT.

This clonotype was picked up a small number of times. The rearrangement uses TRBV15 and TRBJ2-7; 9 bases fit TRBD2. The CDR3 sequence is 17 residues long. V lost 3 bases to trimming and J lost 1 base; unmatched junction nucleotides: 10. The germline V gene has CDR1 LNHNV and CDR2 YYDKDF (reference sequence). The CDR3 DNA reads TGTGCCACCAGCAGGGAATTAAGCGGGAGGACGTCCTACGAGCAGTACTTC. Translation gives CATSRELSGRTSYEQYF.

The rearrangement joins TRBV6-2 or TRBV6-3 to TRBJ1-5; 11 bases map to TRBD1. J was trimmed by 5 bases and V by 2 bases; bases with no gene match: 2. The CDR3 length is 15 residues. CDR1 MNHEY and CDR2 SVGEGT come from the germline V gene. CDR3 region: CASSYGQGADQPQHF. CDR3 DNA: TGTGCCAGCAGTTACGGACAGGGGGCTGATCAGCCCCAGCATTTT.

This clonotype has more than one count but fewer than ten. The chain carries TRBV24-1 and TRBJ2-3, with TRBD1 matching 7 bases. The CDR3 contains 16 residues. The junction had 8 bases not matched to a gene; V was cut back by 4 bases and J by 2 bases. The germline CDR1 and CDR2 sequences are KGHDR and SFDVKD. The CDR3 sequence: CATSDLGQVDTDTQYF. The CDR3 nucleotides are TGTGCCACCAGTGACCTCGGACAGGTGGACACAGATACGCAGTATTTT.

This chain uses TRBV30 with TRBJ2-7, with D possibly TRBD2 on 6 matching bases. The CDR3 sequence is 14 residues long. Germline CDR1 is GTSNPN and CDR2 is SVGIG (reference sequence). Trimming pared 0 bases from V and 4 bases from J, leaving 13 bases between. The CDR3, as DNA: TGTGCCTGGAGTGTACTGGGACTTTCTTACGAGCAGTACTTC. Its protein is CAWSVLGLSYEQYF.

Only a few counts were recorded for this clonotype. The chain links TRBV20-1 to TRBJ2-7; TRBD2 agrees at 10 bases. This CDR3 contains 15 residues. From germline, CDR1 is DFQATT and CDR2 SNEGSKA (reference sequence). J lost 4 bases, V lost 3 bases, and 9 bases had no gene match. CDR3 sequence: CSASFPSGSQYEQYF. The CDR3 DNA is TGCAGTGCTAGTTTTCCTAGCGGGAGTCAGTACGAGCAGTACTTC.

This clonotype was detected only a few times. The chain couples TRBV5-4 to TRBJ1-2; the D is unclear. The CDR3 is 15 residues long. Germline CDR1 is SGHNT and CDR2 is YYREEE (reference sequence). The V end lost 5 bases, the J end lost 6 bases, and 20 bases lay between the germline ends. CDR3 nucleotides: TGTGCCAGCAGGGGTGAGTTAGGCCGCAGTCATGGCTACACCTTC. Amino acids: CASRGELGRSHGYTF. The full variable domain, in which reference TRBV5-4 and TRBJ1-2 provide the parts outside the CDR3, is ETGVTQSPTHLIKTRGQQVTLRCSSQSGHNTVSWYQQALGQGPQFIFQYYREEENGRGNFPPRFSGLQFPNYSSELNVNALELDDSALYLCASRGELGRSHGYTFGSGTRLTVV.

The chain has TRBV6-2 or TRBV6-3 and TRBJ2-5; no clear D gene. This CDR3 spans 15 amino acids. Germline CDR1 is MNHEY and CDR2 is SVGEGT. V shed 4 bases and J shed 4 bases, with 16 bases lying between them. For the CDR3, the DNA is TGTGCCAGCAGTTCTCCCTCTAGAACCTCAGAGACCCAGTACTTC. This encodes CASSSPSRTSETQYF.

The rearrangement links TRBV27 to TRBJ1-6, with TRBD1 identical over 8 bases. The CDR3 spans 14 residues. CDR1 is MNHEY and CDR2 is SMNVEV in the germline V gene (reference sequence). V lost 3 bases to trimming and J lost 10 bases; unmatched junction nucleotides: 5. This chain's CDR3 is CASSLLTGDSPLHF. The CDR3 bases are TGTGCCAGCAGTTTGCTGACAGGGGACTCACCCCTCCACTTT.

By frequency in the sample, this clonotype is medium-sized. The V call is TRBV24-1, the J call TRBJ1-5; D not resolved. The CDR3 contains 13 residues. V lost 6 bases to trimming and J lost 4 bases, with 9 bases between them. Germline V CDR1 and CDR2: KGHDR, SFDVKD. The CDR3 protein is CATSSPGNQPQHF. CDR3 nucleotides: TGTGCCACCAGTTCACCTGGAAATCAGCCCCAGCATTTT.

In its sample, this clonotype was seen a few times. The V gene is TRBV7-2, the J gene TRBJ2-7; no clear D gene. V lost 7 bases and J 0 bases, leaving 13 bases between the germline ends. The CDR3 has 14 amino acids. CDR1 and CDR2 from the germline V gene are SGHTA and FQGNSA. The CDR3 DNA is TGTGCCAGCAACCCTGCCTTAGGCTCCTACGAGCAGTACTTC. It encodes CASNPALGSYEQYF.

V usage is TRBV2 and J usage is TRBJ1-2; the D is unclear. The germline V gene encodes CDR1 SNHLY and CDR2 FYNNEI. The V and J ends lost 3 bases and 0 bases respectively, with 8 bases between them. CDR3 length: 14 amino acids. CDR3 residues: CASSETGTNYGYTF. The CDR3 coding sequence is TGTGCCAGCAGTGAGACGGGTACTAACTATGGCTACACCTTC.

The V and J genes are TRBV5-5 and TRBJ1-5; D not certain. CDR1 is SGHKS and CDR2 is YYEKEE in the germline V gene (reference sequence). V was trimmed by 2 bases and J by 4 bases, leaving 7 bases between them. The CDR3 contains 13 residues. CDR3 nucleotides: TGTGCCAGCAGCTTTTCACTTAATCAGCCCCAGCATTTT. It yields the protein CASSFSLNQPQHF.

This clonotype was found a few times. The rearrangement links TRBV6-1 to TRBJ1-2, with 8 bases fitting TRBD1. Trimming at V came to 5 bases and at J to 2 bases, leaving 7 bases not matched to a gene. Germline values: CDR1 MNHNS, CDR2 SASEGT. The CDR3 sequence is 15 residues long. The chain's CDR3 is CASSIRDRQNYGYTF. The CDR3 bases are TGTGCCAGCAGTATCCGGGACAGGCAGAACTATGGCTACACCTTC.

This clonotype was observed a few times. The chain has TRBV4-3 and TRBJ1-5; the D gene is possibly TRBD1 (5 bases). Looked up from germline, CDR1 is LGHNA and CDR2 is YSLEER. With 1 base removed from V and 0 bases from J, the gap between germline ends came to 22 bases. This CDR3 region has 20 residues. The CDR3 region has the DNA TGCGCCAGCAGCCAAGGTTTTACCTTCAGGGCGGTCGATAGCAATCAGCCCCAGCATTTT. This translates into CASSQGFTFRAVDSNQPQHF.

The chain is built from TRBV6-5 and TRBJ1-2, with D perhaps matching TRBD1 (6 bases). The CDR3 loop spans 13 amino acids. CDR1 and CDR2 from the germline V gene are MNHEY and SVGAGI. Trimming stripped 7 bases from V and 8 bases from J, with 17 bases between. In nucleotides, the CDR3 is TGTGCCAGCACCTCCTCGAGGGGGGGCGGCTACACCTTC. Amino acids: CASTSSRGGGYTF.

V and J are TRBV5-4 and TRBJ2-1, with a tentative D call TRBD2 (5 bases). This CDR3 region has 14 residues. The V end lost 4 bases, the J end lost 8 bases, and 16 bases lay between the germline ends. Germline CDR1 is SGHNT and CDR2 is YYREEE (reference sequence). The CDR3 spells CASSAVGSRDEQFF. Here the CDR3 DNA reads TGTGCCAGCAGCGCCGTAGGGAGCCGCGATGAGCAGTTCTTC.

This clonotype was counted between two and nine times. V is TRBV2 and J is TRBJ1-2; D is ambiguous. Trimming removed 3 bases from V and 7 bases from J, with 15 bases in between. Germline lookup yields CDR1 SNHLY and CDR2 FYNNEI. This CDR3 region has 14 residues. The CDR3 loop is CASSDRQNRVGYTF. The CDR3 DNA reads TGTGCCAGCAGTGACAGGCAGAATCGGGTTGGCTACACCTTC.

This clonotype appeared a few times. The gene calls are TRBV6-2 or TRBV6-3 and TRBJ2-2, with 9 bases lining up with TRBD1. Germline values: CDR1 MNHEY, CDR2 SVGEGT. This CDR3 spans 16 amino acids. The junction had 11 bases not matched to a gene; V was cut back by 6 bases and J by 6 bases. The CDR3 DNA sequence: TGTGCCAGCAGGAGATCGGGACAGGGTGGTTCCGGGGAGCTGTTTTTT. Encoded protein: CASRRSGQGGSGELFF.